One and the same sample provided the 23 T cell receptor beta chains below, sequenced in a study of OX40 agonist ivuxolimab in advanced cancers. Sequencing was performed with immunoSEQ multiplex PCR; in TCRdb, only in-frame clones are kept and a portion is missing. The sample has roughly 22,000 clones; about nine tenths are singletons. Sequencing used CD4+ or CD8+ T cells sorted from blood, obtained in a trial of the OX40 agonist ivuxolimab. These receptor sequences come from an adult with an advanced solid tumor such as melanoma, head and neck, liver or kidney cancer.

This clone was observed once. The CDR3 spells CASTPVTSGRIYTQYF. The DNA for the CDR3 is TGTGCCAGCACCCCGGTAACTAGCGGGAGAATCTATACGCAGTATTTT. The chain uses TRBV11-3 and TRBJ2-3; the match to TRBD2 covers 11 bases. Trimming cost V 7 bases and J 7 bases; bases outside gene matches: 13. The germline gives CDR1 SGHNT, CDR2 YENEEA. The CDR3 runs 16 residues.

The chain has TRBV12-5 and TRBJ2-7; D not resolved. CDR1 and CDR2 from the germline V gene are LGHNT and FRNRAP. This CDR3 is built from 14 residues. Trimming took off 0 bases at V and 6 bases at J, with 12 bases between the two ends. The CDR3 is CASGLVLFSSEQYF. In DNA, the CDR3 is TGTGCTAGTGGTTTGGTACTTTTCAGCTCCGAGCAGTACTTC.

J is TRBJ2-2 and V is TRBV5-4; 10 positions agree with TRBD1. The CDR3 loop spans 14 amino acids. Per the germline V gene, CDR1 is SGHNT and CDR2 is YYREEE (reference sequence). J was trimmed by 5 bases and V by 3 bases; bases with no gene match: 1. The DNA of the CDR3 is TGTGCCAGCAGCTGGACAGGGGGGACCGGGGAGCTGTTTTTT. It encodes CASSWTGGTGELFF.

This clone has just one count. The chain carries TRBV11-3 and TRBJ2-5; D ambiguous. Germline V CDR1 and CDR2: SGHNT, YENEEA. CDR3 length: 13 amino acids. V shed 7 bases and J shed 0 bases, with 9 bases lying between them. The CDR3 sequence is CASTPRYQETQYF. CDR3 bases: TGTGCCAGCACCCCGAGGTACCAAGAGACCCAGTACTTC.

J is TRBJ2-2 and V is TRBV10-2; possibly TRBD2 for D (6 bases). Trimming took off 2 bases at V and 5 bases at J, with 6 bases between the two ends. Germline CDR1 is WSHSY and CDR2 is SAAADI. The CDR3 runs 13 residues. The CDR3 here is CASSEGGTGELFF. CDR3 coding DNA: TGCGCCAGCAGTGAGGGGGGGACCGGGGAGCTGTTTTTT.

The rearrangement joins TRBV2 to TRBJ1-5; possibly TRBD1 for D (5 bases). CDR3 length equals 15 residues. V was shortened by 4 bases and J by 4 bases, with 14 bases between the two germline ends. CDR1 and CDR2 (germline): SNHLY, FYNNEI. For the CDR3, the DNA is TGTGCCAGCAGTGGGTACGGACGGGGGAATCAGCCCCAGCATTTT. Translated: CASSGYGRGNQPQHF.

This rearrangement joins TRBV6-5 to TRBJ1-5, with a possible D match to TRBD1 (6 bases). The CDR3 runs to 14 residues. Germline assignment: CDR1 MNHEY and CDR2 SVGAGI. The V and J ends lost 2 bases and 7 bases respectively, with 12 bases between them. The chain's CDR3 is CASSYAGVGQPQHF. The CDR3 DNA is TGTGCCAGCAGTTACGCAGGGGTCGGGCAGCCCCAGCATTTT.

The rearrangement uses TRBV4-1 and TRBJ1-5; no firm D call. Per germline, CDR1 MGHRA and CDR2 YSYEKL. This CDR3 has 15 amino acids. V lost 4 bases, J lost 1 base, and 11 bases lay in between. CDR3 nucleotides: TGCGCCAGCAGCCCCGGGGTCAGCAGCAATCAGCCCCAGCATTTT. Protein sequence: CASSPGVSSNQPQHF.

The gene calls are TRBV28 and TRBJ1-5, with D perhaps TRBD1 (5 bases). V lost 1 base, J lost 0 bases, and 10 bases lay in between. The CDR3 is made up of 16 amino acids. CDR1 and CDR2 from the germline V gene are MDHEN and SYDVKM. The CDR3 here is CASSLYGGYSNQPQHF. The CDR3 DNA is TGTGCCAGCAGTTTATATGGGGGGTATAGCAATCAGCCCCAGCATTTT.

About this clone: The sample holds other DNA sequences that translate to the same CDR3. This chain joins TRBV5-1 and TRBJ2-7; D is undetermined. V was clipped by 4 bases and J by 5 bases, with 13 bases between them. The CDR3 is 13 amino acids. Germline V lookup: CDR1 SGHRS, CDR2 YFSETQ. In nucleotides, the CDR3 is TGCGCCAGCAGCCACATACTCGAGAACGAGCAGTACTTC. Amino acids: CASSHILENEQYF.

This clone was picked up one time. In DNA, the CDR3 is TGTGCCAGTAGTATAGTACTGCGGGGCCAGCCCCAGCATTTT. Amino acid sequence: CASSIVLRGQPQHF. The chain combines TRBV19 with TRBJ1-5; D is perhaps TRBD1 (5 bases). The germline V gene has CDR1 LNHDA and CDR2 SQIVND (reference sequence). Trimming removed 1 base at V and 7 bases at J, with 11 bases between. The CDR3 length is 14 residues.

This chain joins TRBV27 and TRBJ2-1, with 9 bases identical to TRBD2. CDR3 length equals 14 residues. Germline V gives CDR1 MNHEY, CDR2 SMNVEV (reference sequence). Losses at the gene ends were 5 bases for V and 7 bases for J; bases not matched to a gene: 6. The CDR3 sequence: CASSVAGVVNEQFF. Written as DNA, the CDR3 is TGTGCCAGCAGTGTAGCGGGAGTGGTAAATGAGCAGTTCTTC.

V gene TRBV7-9 combines with J gene TRBJ2-7; TRBD2 might be the D (5 bases). V lost 4 bases and J 3 bases, leaving 13 bases between the germline ends. The CDR3 runs 14 residues. Germline CDR1 is SEHNR and CDR2 is FQNEAQ (reference sequence). The CDR3 loop is CASSSSFRDYEQYF. DNA of the CDR3: TGTGCCAGCAGCTCCTCCTTCCGGGACTACGAGCAGTACTTC.

CDR3 in DNA: TGCGCCAGCAGTGAGTCGGGAGTCAGGCGGGGTCAGCCCCAGCATTTT. This sequence encodes CASSESGVRRGQPQHF. V is TRBV10-1 and J is TRBJ1-5; D uncertain. This CDR3 is built from 16 residues. V was cut by 0 bases and J by 6 bases, with 15 bases left in between. CDR1 is WNHNN, CDR2 SYGVQD, per germline (reference sequence).

V usage is TRBV7-8 and J usage is TRBJ2-7; 10 bases align to TRBD1. Trimming at V came to 5 bases and at J to 4 bases, leaving 5 bases not matched to a gene. The CDR3 consists of 14 residues. Germline V gene lookup returns CDR1 SGHVS and CDR2 FQNEAQ. The CDR3 reads CASSDRQGAYEQYF. Here the CDR3 DNA reads TGTGCCAGCAGCGACAGACAGGGGGCGTACGAGCAGTACTTC.

The V gene is TRBV29-1, the J gene TRBJ1-2; the match to TRBD1 covers 8 bases. With V trimmed by 4 bases and J by 3 bases, 4 bases remained unmatched. The CDR3 is 13 residues long. Per germline, CDR1 SQVTM and CDR2 ANQGSEA. The CDR3 nucleotides are TGCAGCGTTGCGACAGGGGTGGACTATGGCTACACCTTC. Its protein is CSVATGVDYGYTF.

For this clone: An end of the junction differs from the germline gene, which may be a read error. The chain combines TRBV4-2 with TRBJ2-5; the D is unclear. The CDR3 sequence is 12 residues long. Germline lookup yields CDR1 LGHNA and CDR2 YNFKEQ. DNA for the CDR3: TGTGCCAGCAGCCAAGACCAGGAGACCCAGTACTTC. Amino acids: CASSQDQETQYF.

The chain recombines TRBV2 with TRBJ2-2, with D possibly being TRBD1 (5 bases). Germline V gives CDR1 SNHLY, CDR2 FYNNEI. There are 14 residues in the CDR3. The germline V and J ends were trimmed by 4 bases and 4 bases, with 10 bases remaining between them. The chain's CDR3 is CASSVPQGTGELFF. Here the CDR3 DNA reads TGTGCCAGCAGTGTTCCCCAGGGCACCGGGGAGCTGTTTTTT.

This chain joins TRBV11-3 and TRBJ2-7, with TRBD2 as a possible D gene (6 bases). Germline lookup yields CDR1 SGHNT and CDR2 YENEEA. The V and J ends lost 1 base and 5 bases respectively, with 15 bases between them. This CDR3 is 15 amino acids long. CDR3 sequence: CASSLVAVLLDEQYF. CDR3 in DNA: TGTGCCAGCAGCTTAGTAGCGGTCCTGTTAGACGAGCAGTACTTC.

Turning to this clone: The sample has other DNA sequences that encode this CDR3 too. This chain joins TRBV11-3 and TRBJ2-1; D gene unclear. The CDR3 contains 12 residues. V lost 2 bases and J lost 6, with 5 bases in between. Germline V gives CDR1 SGHNT, CDR2 YENEEA. This chain's CDR3 is CASSLRSNEQFF. The CDR3 DNA follows: TGTGCCAGCAGCTTACGGTCCAATGAGCAGTTCTTC.

The gene calls are TRBV13 and TRBJ2-3, with D hard to call. CDR3 size: 15 residues. V lost 3 bases and J 0 bases, leaving 10 bases between the germline ends. CDR1 and CDR2 (germline): PRHDT, FYEKMQ (reference sequence). CDR3 residues: CASSFPSGSTDTQYF. CDR3 DNA sequence: TGTGCCAGCAGCTTTCCCTCTGGGAGCACAGATACGCAGTATTTT.

The chain is built from TRBV29-1 and TRBJ1-2; D gene unclear. The germline V gene encodes CDR1 SQVTM and CDR2 ANQGSEA. The germline V and J ends were trimmed by 3 bases and 6 bases, with 5 bases remaining between them. The CDR3 consists of 10 residues. The CDR3 DNA reads as TGCAGCGTTGATCAGAATGGCTACACCTTC. Its translation is CSVDQNGYTF.

The V and J genes are TRBV7-6 and TRBJ2-3; D gene uncertain. The V end was cut by 4 bases, the J end by 5 bases, with 10 bases between. The CDR3 is 13 residues long. Germline V gene sequence: CDR1 SGHVS, CDR2 FNYEAQ. The CDR3 sequence: CASSSYTVDTQYF. The CDR3 coding sequence is TGTGCCAGCAGCTCATATACGGTAGATACGCAGTATTTT. Variable domain in full (rest from reference TRBV7-6 and TRBJ2-3): GAGVSQSPRYKVTKRGQDVALRCDPISGHVSLYWYRQALGQGPEFLTYFNYEAQQDKSGLPNDRFSAERPEGSISTLTIQRTEQRDSAMYRCASSSYTVDTQYFGPGTRLTVL.